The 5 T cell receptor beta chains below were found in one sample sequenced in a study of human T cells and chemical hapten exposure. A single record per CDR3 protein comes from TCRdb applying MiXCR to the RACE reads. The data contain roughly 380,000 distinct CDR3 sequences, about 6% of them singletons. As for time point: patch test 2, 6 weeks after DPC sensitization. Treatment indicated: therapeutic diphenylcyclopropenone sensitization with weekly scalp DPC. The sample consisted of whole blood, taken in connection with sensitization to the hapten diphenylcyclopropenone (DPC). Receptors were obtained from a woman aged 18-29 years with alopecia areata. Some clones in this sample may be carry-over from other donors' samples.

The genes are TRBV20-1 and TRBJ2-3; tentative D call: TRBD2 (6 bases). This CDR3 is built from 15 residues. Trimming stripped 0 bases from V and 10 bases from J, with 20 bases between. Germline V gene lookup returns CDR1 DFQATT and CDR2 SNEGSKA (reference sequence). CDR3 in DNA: TGCAGTGCTAGAGAACCCGGGGTAGCGGATGAGGCGCAGTATTTT. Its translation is CSAREPGVADEAQYF.

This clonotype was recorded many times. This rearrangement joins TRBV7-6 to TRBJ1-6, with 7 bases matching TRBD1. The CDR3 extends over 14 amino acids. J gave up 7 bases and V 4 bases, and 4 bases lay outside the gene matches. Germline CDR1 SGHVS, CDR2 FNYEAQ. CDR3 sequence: CASSSGQLNSPLHF. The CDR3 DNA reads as TGTGCCAGCAGCTCGGGACAGTTAAATTCACCCCTCCACTTT.

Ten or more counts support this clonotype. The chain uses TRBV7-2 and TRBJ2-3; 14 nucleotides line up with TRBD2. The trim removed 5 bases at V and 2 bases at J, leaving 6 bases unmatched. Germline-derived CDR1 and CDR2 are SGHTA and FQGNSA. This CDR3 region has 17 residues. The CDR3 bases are TGTGCCAGCAGCGACGGGACTAGCGGGGGTTCCACAGATACGCAGTATTTT. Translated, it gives CASSDGTSGGSTDTQYF.

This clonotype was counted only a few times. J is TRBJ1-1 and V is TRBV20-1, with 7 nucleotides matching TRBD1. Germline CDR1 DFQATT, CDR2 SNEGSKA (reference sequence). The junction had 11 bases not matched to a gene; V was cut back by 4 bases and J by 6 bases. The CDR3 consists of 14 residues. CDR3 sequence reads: CSAIDRASDAEAFF. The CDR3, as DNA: TGCAGTGCTATAGACAGGGCTTCTGACGCTGAAGCTTTCTTT.

The DNA for the CDR3 is TGCAGTGCTCCGGACAGGCGAAGCTCCTATAATTCACCCCTCCACTTT. This gives the protein CSAPDRRSSYNSPLHF. V gene TRBV20-1 combines with J gene TRBJ1-6, with 7 bases aligning to TRBD1. There are 16 residues in the CDR3. Germline CDR1 reads DFQATT; CDR2 reads SNEGSKA (reference sequence). Trimming at V came to 5 bases and at J to 0 bases, leaving 7 bases not matched to a gene.